This T cell receptor beta chain was sequenced during a study of cytomegalovirus exposure and HLA in healthy donors. Findings and limits, study-wide: What TCR beta sequences reportedly achieved was accurate prediction of HLA-A and HLA-B alleles in most subjects.

While unrecorded immune exposures were likely, the donors were nominally healthy when sampled. Primers included in the PCR were 60 Vbeta and 13 Jbeta primers. In the original workflow: Later analysis identified tens of millions of unique TCR beta chains, 8.5 million to 13 million shared. Here immunoSEQ multiplex PCR was the method, and the copy in TCRdb shows in-frame clones only, minus some. V, J and clone size were drawn from that table, and D and trimming were deduced from the DNA. The table has over 150,000 clones, 70% to 85% seen once. V was cut by 2 bases and J by 1 base, with 15 bases left in between. CDR3 size: 17 residues. The germline gives CDR1 MNHNS, CDR2 SASEGT. Regarding this clone: Its antigen is still unknown.

The sample was PBMCs. V is TRBV6-1 and J is TRBJ2-1, with D perhaps TRBD1 (6 bases). The receptor's source is a young man in good health and CMV-seropositive. Written as DNA, the CDR3 is TGTGCCAGCAGTGAAACTCTAACAGGGCCTTCCTACAATGAGCAGTTCTTC. Residues: CASSETLTGPSYNEQFF.